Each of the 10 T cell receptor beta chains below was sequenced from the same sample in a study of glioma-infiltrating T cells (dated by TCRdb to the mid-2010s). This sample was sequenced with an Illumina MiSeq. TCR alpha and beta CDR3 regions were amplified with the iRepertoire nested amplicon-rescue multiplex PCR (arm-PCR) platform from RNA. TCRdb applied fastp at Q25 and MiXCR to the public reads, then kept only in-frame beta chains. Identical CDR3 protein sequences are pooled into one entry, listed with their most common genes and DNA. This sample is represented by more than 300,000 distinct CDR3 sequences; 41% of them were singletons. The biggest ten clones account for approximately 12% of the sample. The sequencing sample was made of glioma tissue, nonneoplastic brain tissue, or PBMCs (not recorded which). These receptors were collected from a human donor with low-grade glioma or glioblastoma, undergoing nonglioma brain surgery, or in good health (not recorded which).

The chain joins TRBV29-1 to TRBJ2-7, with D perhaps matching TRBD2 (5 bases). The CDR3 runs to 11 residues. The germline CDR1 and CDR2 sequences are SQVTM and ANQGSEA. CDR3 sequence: CSSRSGSEQYF. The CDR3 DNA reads TGCAGTTCCAGGTCTGGGAGCGAGCAGTACTTC.

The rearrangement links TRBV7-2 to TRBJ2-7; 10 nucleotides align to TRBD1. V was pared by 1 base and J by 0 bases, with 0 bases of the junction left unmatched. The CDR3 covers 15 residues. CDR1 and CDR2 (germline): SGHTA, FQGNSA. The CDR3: CASSLGDRGSYEQYF. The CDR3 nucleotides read TGTGCCAGCAGCTTAGGGGACAGGGGCTCCTACGAGCAGTACTTC.

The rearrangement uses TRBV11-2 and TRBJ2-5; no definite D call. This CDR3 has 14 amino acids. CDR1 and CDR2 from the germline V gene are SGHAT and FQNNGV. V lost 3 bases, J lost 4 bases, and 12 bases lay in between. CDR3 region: CASSFHLGAETQYF. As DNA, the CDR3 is TGTGCCAGCAGCTTCCATCTTGGCGCAGAGACCCAGTACTTC.

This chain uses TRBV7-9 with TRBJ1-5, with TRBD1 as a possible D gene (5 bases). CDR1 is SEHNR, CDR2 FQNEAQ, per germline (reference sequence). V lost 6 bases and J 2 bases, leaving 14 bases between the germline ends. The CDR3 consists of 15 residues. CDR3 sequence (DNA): TGTGCCAGCAGTCTCGGACATGCCGGCAATCAGCCCCAGCATTTT. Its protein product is CASSLGHAGNQPQHF. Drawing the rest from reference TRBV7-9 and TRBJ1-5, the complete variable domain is DTGVSQNPRHKITKRGQNVTFRCDPISEHNRLYWYRQTLGQGPEFLTYFQNEAQLEKSRLLSDRFSAERPKGSFSTLEIQRTEQGDSAMYLCASSLGHAGNQPQHFGDGTRLSIL.

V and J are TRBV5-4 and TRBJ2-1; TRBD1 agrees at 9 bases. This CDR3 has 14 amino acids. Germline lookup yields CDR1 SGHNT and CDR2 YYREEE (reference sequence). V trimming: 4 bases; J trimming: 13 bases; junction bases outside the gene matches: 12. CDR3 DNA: TGTGCCAGCAGCAAGACAGGGGGTGGGGAGACCCAGTTCTTC. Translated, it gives CASSKTGGGETQFF.

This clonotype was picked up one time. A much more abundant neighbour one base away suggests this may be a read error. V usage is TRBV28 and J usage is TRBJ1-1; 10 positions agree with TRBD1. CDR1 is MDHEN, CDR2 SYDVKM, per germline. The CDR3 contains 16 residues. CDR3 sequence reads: CVSSSRIGQGDAEAFF. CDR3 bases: TGTGTCAGCAGTTCTAGGATCGGACAGGGGGACGCTGAAGCTTTCTTT.

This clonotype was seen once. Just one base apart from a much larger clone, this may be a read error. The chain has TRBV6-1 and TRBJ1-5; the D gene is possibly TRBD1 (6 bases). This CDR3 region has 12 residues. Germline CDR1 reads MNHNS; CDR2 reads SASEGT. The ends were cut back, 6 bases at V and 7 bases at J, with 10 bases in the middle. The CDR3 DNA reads TGTGCCAGCAGACAGGGCGGGCAGCCCCAGCATTTT. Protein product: CASRQGGQPQHF.

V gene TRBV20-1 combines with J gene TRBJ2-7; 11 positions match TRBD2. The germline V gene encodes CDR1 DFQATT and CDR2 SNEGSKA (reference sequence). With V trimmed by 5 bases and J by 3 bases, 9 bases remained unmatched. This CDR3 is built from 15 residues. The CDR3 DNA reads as TGCAGTGCTTCCGGGACTAGCGGAGTTGACTACGAGCAGTACTTC. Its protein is CSASGTSGVDYEQYF.

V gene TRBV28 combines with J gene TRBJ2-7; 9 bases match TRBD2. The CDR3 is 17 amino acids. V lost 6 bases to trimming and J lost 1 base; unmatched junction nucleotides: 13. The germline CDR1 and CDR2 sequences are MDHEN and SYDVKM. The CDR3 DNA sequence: TGTGCCAGCAGCCGAAGGGAAGCGGGAGGTTGGTCCTACGAGCAGTACTTC. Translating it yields CASSRREAGGWSYEQYF.

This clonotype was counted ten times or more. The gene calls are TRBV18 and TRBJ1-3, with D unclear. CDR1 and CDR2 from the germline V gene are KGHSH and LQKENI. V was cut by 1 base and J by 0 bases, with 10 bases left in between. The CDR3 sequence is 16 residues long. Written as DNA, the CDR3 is TGTGCCAGCTCACCACTCCCCGGCAACTCTGGAAACACCATATATTTT. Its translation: CASSPLPGNSGNTIYF.